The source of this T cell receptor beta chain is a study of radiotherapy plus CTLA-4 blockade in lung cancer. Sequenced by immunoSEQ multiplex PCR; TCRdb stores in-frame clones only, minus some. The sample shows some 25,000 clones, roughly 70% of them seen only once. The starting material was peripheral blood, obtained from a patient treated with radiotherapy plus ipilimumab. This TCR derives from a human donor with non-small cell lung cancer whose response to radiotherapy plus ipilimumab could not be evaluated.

This chain's CDR3 is CASSLDRLAVTGGEQFF. DNA for the CDR3: TGTGCCAGCAGCTTAGATCGGCTAGCGGTTACAGGGGGTGAGCAGTTCTTC. The chain recombines TRBV7-8 with TRBJ2-1, with a possible D match to TRBD1 (8 bases). V lost 1 base to trimming and J lost 9 bases, with 22 bases between them. CDR1 is SGHVS, CDR2 FQNEAQ, per germline. This CDR3 spans 17 amino acids.